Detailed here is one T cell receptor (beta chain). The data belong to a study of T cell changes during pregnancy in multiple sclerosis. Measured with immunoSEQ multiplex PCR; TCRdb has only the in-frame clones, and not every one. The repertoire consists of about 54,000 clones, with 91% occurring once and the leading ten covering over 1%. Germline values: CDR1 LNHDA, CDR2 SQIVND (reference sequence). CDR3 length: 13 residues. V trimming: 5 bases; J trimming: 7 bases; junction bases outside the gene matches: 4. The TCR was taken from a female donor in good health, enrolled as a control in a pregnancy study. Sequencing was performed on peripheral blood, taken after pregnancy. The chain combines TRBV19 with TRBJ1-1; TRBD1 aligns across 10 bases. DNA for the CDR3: TGTGCCAGTAGTTTTGACAGGGGGCTTGAAGCTTTCTTT. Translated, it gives CASSFDRGLEAFF. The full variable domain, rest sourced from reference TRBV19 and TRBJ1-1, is DGGITQSPKYLFRKEGQNVTLSCEQNLNHDAMYWYRQDPGQGLRLIYYSQIVNDFQKGDIAEGYSVSREKKESFPLTVTSAQKNPTAFYLCASSFDRGLEAFFGQGTRLTVV.